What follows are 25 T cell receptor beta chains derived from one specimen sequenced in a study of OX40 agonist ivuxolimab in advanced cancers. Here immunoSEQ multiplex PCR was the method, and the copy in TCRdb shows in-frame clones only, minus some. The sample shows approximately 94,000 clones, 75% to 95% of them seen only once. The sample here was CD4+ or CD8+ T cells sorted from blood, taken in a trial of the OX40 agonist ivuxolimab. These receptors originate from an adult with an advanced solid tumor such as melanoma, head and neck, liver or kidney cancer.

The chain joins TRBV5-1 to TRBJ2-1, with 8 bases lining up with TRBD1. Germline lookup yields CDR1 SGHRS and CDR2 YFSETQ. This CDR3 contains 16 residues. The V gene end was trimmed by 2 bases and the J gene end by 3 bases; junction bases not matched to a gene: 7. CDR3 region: CASSFTGTGVYNEQFF. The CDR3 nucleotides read TGCGCCAGCAGCTTTACCGGGACAGGCGTCTACAATGAGCAGTTCTTC.

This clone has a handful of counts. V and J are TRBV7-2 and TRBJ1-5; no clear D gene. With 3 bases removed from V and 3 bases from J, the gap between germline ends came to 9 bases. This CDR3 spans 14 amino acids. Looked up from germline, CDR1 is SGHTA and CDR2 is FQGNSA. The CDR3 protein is CASSLIGNNQPQHF. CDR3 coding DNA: TGTGCCAGCAGCTTGATTGGGAACAATCAGCCCCAGCATTTT.

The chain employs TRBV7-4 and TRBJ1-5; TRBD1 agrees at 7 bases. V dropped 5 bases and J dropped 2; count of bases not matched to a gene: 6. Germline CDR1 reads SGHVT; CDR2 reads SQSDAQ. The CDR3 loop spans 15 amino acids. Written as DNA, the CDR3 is TGTGCCAGCAGCCCAGAAGGACAGGGCAATCAGCCCCAGCATTTT. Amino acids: CASSPEGQGNQPQHF.

DNA of the CDR3: TGCGCCAGCAGCTTGGTACCCGGGATGAACACTGAAGCTTTCTTT. This encodes CASSLVPGMNTEAFF. The chain carries TRBV5-1 and TRBJ1-1; D not resolved. CDR1 is SGHRS and CDR2 is YFSETQ in the germline V gene. The CDR3 is 15 residues long. Trimming took 0 bases from V and 0 from J, leaving 9 bases between them. The full variable domain, in which reference TRBV5-1 and TRBJ1-1 provide the parts outside the CDR3, is KAGVTQTPRYLIKTRGQQVTLSCSPISGHRSVSWYQQTPGQGLQFLFEYFSETQRNKGNFPGRFSGRQFSNSRSEMNVSTLELGDSALYLCASSLVPGMNTEAFFGQGTRLTVV.

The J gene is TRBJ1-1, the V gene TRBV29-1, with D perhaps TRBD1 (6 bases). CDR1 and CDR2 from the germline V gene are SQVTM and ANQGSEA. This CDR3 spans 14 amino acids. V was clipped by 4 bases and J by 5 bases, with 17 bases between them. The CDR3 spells CSVVRQGTKTEAFF. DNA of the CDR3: TGCAGCGTTGTACGGCAGGGGACTAAAACTGAAGCTTTCTTT.

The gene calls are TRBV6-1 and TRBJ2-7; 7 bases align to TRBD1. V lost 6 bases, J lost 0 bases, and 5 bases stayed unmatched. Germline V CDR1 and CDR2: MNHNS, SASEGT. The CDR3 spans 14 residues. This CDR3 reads CASRPGQSSYEQYF. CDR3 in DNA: TGTGCCAGCAGACCGGGACAGAGCTCCTACGAGCAGTACTTC.

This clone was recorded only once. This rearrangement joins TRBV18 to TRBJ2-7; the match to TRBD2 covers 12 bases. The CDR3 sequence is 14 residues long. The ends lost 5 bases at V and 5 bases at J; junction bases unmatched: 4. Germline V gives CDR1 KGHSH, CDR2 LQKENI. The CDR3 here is CASSRTSGIDEQYF. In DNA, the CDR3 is TGTGCCAGCTCAAGGACTAGCGGGATCGACGAGCAGTACTTC. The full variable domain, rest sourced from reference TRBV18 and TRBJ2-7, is NAGVMQNPRHLVRRRGQEARLRCSPMKGHSHVYWYRQLPEEGLKFMVYLQKENIIDESGMPKERFSAEFPKEGPSILRIQQVVRGDSAAYFCASSRTSGIDEQYFGPGTRLTVT.

The CDR3 here is CASSLTRDSTDTQYF. The CDR3 region has the DNA TGTGCCAGCAGCTTGACTCGGGACAGCACAGATACGCAGTATTTT. The chain links TRBV7-2 to TRBJ2-3; D is possibly TRBD1 or TRBD2 (5 bases each). The germline V gene has CDR1 SGHTA and CDR2 FQGNSA. V shed 3 bases and J shed 0 bases, with 10 bases lying between them. This CDR3 has 15 residues.

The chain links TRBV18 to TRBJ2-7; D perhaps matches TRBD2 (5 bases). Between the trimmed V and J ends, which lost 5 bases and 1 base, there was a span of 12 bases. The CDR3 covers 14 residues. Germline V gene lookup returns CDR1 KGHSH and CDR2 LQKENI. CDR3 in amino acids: CASSTRTESYEQYF. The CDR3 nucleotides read TGTGCCAGCTCAACTAGGACGGAATCCTACGAGCAGTACTTC.

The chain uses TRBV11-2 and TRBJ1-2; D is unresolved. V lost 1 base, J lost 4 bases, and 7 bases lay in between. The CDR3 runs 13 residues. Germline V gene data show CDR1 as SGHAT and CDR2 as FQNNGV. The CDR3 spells CASSLGGPYGYTF. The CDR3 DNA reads TGTGCCAGCAGCTTAGGAGGGCCCTATGGCTACACCTTC.

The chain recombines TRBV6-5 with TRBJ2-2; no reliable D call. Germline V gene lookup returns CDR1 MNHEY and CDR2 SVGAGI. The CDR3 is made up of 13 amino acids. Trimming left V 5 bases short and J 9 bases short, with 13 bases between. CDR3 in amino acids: CASSTGPRRELFF. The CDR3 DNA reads TGTGCCAGCAGTACCGGTCCAAGAAGGGAGCTGTTTTTT.

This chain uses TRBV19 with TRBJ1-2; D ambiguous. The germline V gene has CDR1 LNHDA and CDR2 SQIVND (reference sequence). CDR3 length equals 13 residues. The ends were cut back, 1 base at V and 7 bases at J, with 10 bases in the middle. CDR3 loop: CASSIGARPGYTF. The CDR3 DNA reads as TGTGCCAGTAGTATAGGGGCCAGGCCTGGCTACACCTTC.

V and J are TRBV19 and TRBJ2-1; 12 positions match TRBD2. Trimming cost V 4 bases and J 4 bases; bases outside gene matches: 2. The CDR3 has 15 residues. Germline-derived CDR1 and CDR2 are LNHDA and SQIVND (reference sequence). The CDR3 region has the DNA TGTGCCAGTAGTAGGGGGACTAGCGGGTACAATGAGCAGTTCTTC. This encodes CASSRGTSGYNEQFF.

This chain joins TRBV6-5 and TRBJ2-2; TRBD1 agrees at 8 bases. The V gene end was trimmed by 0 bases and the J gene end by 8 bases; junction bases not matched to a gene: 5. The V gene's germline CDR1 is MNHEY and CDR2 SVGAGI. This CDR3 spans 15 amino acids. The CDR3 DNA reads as TGTGCCAGCAGTTACTCCCCAGGGGGCAGGGGGGAGCTGTTTTTT. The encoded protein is CASSYSPGGRGELFF.

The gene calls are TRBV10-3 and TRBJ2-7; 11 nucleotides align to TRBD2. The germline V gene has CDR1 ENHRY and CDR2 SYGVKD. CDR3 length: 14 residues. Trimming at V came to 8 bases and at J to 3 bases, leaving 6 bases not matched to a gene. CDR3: CAIAGTSGNYEQYF. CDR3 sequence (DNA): TGTGCCATCGCTGGGACTAGCGGAAACTACGAGCAGTACTTC.

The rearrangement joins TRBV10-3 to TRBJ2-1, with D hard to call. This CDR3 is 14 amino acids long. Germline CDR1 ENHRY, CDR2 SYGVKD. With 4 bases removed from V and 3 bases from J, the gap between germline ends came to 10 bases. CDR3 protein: CAISADWIYNEQFF. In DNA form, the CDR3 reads TGTGCCATCAGTGCCGACTGGATCTACAATGAGCAGTTCTTC.

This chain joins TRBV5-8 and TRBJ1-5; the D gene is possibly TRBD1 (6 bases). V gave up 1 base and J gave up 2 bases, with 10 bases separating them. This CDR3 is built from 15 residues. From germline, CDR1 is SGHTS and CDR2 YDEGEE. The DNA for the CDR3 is TGTGCCAGCAGCTTGACGGCAGGGGGCAATCAGCCCCAGCATTTT. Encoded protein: CASSLTAGGNQPQHF.

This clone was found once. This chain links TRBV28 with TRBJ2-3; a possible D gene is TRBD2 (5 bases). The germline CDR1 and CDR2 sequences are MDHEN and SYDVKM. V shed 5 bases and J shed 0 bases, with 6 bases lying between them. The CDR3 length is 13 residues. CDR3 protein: CASSRGSTDTQYF. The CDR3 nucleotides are TGTGCCAGCAGTCGAGGGAGCACAGATACGCAGTATTTT.

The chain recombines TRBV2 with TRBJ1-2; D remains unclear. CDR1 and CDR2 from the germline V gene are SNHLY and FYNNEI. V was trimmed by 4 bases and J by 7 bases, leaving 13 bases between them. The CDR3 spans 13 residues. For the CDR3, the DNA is TGTGCCAGCAGTGGCCGGGGTTTGCGTGGCTACACCTTC. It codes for CASSGRGLRGYTF.

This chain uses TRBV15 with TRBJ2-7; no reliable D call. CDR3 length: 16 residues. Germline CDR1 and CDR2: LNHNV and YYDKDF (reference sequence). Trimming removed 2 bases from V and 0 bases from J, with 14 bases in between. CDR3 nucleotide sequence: TGTGCCACCAGCAGATCGTTGACGTCCAACTCCTACGAGCAGTACTTC. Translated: CATSRSLTSNSYEQYF.

Here the CDR3 DNA reads TGCGCCAGCAGCCACCCACCCCCGTTCGGCGGACAAGAGACCCAGTACTTC. It yields the protein CASSHPPPFGGQETQYF. The rearrangement joins TRBV4-1 to TRBJ2-5; D is unresolved. Trimming pared 3 bases from V and 2 bases from J, leaving 19 bases between. Germline loops: CDR1 MGHRA, CDR2 YSYEKL. The CDR3 sequence is 17 residues long.

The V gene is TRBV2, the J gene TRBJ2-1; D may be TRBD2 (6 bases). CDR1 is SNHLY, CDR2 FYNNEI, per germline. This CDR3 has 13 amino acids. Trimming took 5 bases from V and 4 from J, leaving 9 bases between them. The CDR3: CASSTGGYNEQFF. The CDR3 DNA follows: TGTGCCAGCAGTACCGGGGGATACAATGAGCAGTTCTTC.

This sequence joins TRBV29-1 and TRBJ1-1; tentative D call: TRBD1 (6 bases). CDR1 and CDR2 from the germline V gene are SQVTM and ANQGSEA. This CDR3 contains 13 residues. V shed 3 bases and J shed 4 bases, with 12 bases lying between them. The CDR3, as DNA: TGCAGCGTTGACAGGGAGGGGGGCACTGAAGCTTTCTTT. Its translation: CSVDREGGTEAFF.

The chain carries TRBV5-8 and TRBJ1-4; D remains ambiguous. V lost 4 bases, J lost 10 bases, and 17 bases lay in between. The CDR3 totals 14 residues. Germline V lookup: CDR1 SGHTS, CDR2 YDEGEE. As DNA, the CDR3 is TGTGCCAGCAGCCCCCGCAGGCCCTCTCCAAAACTGTTTTTT. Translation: CASSPRRPSPKLFF. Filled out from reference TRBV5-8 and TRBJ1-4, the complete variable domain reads EAGVTQSPTHLIKTRGQQATLRCSPISGHTSVYWYQQALGLGLQFLLWYDEGEERNRGNFPPRFSGRQFPNYSSELNVNALELEDSALYLCASSPRRPSPKLFFGSGTQLSVL.

Here the CDR3 DNA reads TGTGCCAGCAGCTCCCCACAGAGATCGAACACTGAAGCTTTCTTT. Protein sequence: CASSSPQRSNTEAFF. The chain uses TRBV5-4 and TRBJ1-1; D uncertain. The CDR3 contains 15 residues. V lost 3 bases and J lost 1, with 13 bases in between. Per the germline V gene, CDR1 is SGHNT and CDR2 is YYREEE (reference sequence).